A selection of T cell receptor beta chains follows, all from one sample in a study of T cells in Graves' hyperthyroidism and ophthalmopathy. Each CDR3 protein is one row after TCRdb ran MiXCR on the multiplex PCR reads. The repertoire has hundreds of thousands of distinct CDR3 sequences, around 15% of them found once; the top ten carry approximately 12%. The sequenced sample consisted of blood. These TCRs come from a woman aged 45 to 65 with Graves' ophthalmopathy. CDR3s include the opening cysteine and the closing phenylalanine or tryptophan. A D gene is named only where the DNA matches it firmly. Size is omitted from some rows. Given values are once, few, many or a class for expanded clones.

TRBV6-5	-	many	TRBJ2-5	CASSYSRQVVSETQYF	TGTGCCAGCAGTTACTCTAGACAGGTCGTCAGTGAGACCCAGTACTTC
TRBV7-2	TRBD2	-	TRBJ2-7	CASSLSVTSGYEQYF	TGTGCCAGCAGCTTAAGCGTCACTAGCGGCTACGAGCAGTACTTC
TRBV28	-	few	TRBJ2-7	CASSFGSRGGGNEQYF	TGTGCCAGCAGTTTCGGGAGTAGGGGGGGAGGAAACGAGCAGTACTTC
TRBV10-3	-	few	TRBJ2-7	CAISGSSGTEQYF	TGTGCCATCAGTGGTTCGAGCGGCACCGAGCAGTACTTC
TRBV27	-	many	TRBJ2-5	CASRGAEWYQETQYF	TGTGCCAGCAGAGGGGCAGAATGGTACCAAGAGACCCAGTACTTC
TRBV18	TRBD1	many	TRBJ1-1	CASSPPDRVGTEAFF	TGTGCCAGCTCACCACCGGACAGGGTTGGGACTGAAGCTTTCTTT
TRBV5-1	TRBD1	few	TRBJ1-2	CASSPDRNGYTF	TGCGCCAGCAGCCCGGACAGGAATGGCTACACCTTC
TRBV6-6	-	few	TRBJ2-7	CASSYHRVGYEQYF	TGTGCCAGCAGTTACCACAGGGTAGGCTACGAGCAGTACTTC
TRBV7-2	-	many	TRBJ1-6	CASSLAQAGRGALHF	TGTGCCAGCAGCTTAGCGCAGGCAGGCCGGGGGGCCCTCCACTTT
TRBV27	-	many	TRBJ2-5	CASSLGPRVLETQYF	TGTGCCAGCAGTTTGGGTCCGCGGGTTCTGGAGACCCAGTACTTC
TRBV15	TRBD1	-	TRBJ2-3	CATSFRDRGADTQYF	TGTGCCACCAGCTTTAGAGACAGGGGAGCAGATACGCAGTATTTT
TRBV28	-	many	TRBJ2-7	CASSFAPNEQYF	TGTGCCAGCAGTTTCGCTCCCAACGAGCAGTACTTC
TRBV19	-	-	TRBJ2-3	CASSITLGRRGTDTQYF	TGTGCCAGTAGTATAACCCTCGGGCGGAGGGGCACAGATACGCAGTATTTT
TRBV6-2/TRBV6-3	-	many	TRBJ2-7	CASSYIGLNYEQYF	TGTGCCAGCAGTTACATTGGTCTTAACTACGAGCAGTACTTC